The 28 T cell receptor beta chains in this list originate from one sample, sequenced in a study of PD-1 blockade in classical Hodgkin lymphoma. Libraries were prepared by immunoSEQ multiplex PCR; TCRdb keeps only in-frame clonotypes and omits some of them. The sample includes 13,000 to 15,000 clones, about 80% of them seen just once. Exposure to brentuximab vedotin varied, and each patient had relapsed following autologous stem cell transplantation. Source: peripheral blood mononuclear cells (PBMCs), taken at baseline. The receptor source for this set is a human donor with classical Hodgkin lymphoma.

The chain links TRBV7-2 to TRBJ1-5; D perhaps matches TRBD1 (5 bases). With 3 bases removed from V and 5 bases from J, the gap between germline ends came to 11 bases. This CDR3 is 14 amino acids long. Germline V CDR1 and CDR2: SGHTA, FQGNSA. The CDR3 coding sequence is TGTGCCAGCAGCTTCGACAGCTATTATCAGCCCCAGCATTTT. Translating it yields CASSFDSYYQPQHF.

Within the sample, this clone is medium-sized. V is TRBV5-8 and J is TRBJ2-7; no clear D. Trimming stripped 0 bases from V and 6 bases from J, with 4 bases between. The CDR3 contains 11 residues. Per germline, CDR1 SGHTS and CDR2 YDEGEE. CDR3 in amino acids: CASSLGGEQYF. The CDR3 nucleotides read TGTGCCAGCAGCTTGGGGGGCGAGCAGTACTTC.

The rearrangement uses TRBV7-9 and TRBJ2-7; TRBD1 or TRBD2 may be the D gene (5 bases each). CDR1 and CDR2 (germline): SEHNR, FQNEAQ (reference sequence). The CDR3 spans 13 residues. With 9 bases removed from V and 4 bases from J, the gap between germline ends came to 16 bases. For the CDR3, the DNA is TGTGCCAGTATCTCAGGGACGGGTTACGAGCAGTACTTC. This translates into CASISGTGYEQYF. Drawing the rest from reference TRBV7-9 and TRBJ2-7, the complete variable domain is DTGVSQNPRHKITKRGQNVTFRCDPISEHNRLYWYRQTLGQGPEFLTYFQNEAQLEKSRLLSDRFSAERPKGSFSTLEIQRTEQGDSAMYLCASISGTGYEQYFGPGTRLTVT.

V and J are TRBV2 and TRBJ1-2; D is possibly TRBD1 (6 bases). Between the trimmed V and J ends, which lost 7 bases and 7 bases, there was a span of 13 bases. The CDR3 has 12 residues. Germline values: CDR1 SNHLY, CDR2 FYNNEI. The CDR3 sequence is CASIGSGVGYTF. CDR3 nucleotide sequence: TGTGCCAGCATTGGATCAGGGGTTGGCTACACCTTC.

This chain uses TRBV6-1 with TRBJ2-7; 9 nucleotides line up with TRBD2. With 1 base clipped from V and 0 bases from J, the junction kept 7 bases outside the gene matches. CDR3 length: 17 amino acids. Per germline, CDR1 MNHNS and CDR2 SASEGT. CDR3 amino acids: CASSEGAGGPGSYEQYF. DNA for the CDR3: TGTGCCAGCAGTGAAGGGGCGGGAGGGCCGGGCTCCTACGAGCAGTACTTC.

The V call is TRBV28, the J call TRBJ2-4; 15 nucleotides line up with TRBD2. V shed 6 bases and J 8 bases; nucleotides not matched to a gene: 20. This CDR3 is 20 amino acids long. Germline V gene lookup returns CDR1 MDHEN and CDR2 SYDVKM. This chain's CDR3 is CASRLGTPGLAGGTWDIQYF. The CDR3 coding sequence is TGTGCCAGCAGACTAGGGACACCGGGACTAGCGGGAGGAACGTGGGACATTCAGTACTTC. The full variable domain, completed using reference TRBV28 and TRBJ2-4, is DVKVTQSSRYLVKRTGEKVFLECVQDMDHENMFWYRQDPGLGLRLIYFSYDVKMKEKGDIPEGYSVSREKKERFSLILESASTNQTSMYLCASRLGTPGLAGGTWDIQYFGAGTRLSVL.

This chain uses TRBV4-1 with TRBJ2-6; 8 nucleotides agree with TRBD1. V lost 9 bases, J lost 1 base, and 14 bases stayed unmatched. The CDR3 is 18 residues long. Per germline, CDR1 MGHRA and CDR2 YSYEKL. CDR3 DNA: TGCGCCAGTGGGGATAAGGGGCAGGGGGCGTCTGGGGCCAACGTCCTGACTTTC. Translated: CASGDKGQGASGANVLTF.

This chain connects TRBV7-9 to TRBJ2-7, with D perhaps matching TRBD2 (6 bases). Germline V gene sequence: CDR1 SEHNR, CDR2 FQNEAQ (reference sequence). The CDR3 has 15 residues. Trimming shortened V by 4 bases and J by 0 bases, and 13 bases separated the two germline ends. Here the CDR3 DNA reads TGTGCCAGCAGCTACCTGACCGGGGGCTCCTACGAGCAGTACTTC. Protein product: CASSYLTGGSYEQYF.

This clone was found once. The chain couples TRBV27 to TRBJ2-5; D could derive from TRBD1 or TRBD2 (6 bases each). Near its end, the DNA agrees better with TRBJ2-7, so the J call may be wrong. The CDR3 extends over 16 amino acids. Germline CDR1 MNHEY, CDR2 SMNVEV (reference sequence). Here the CDR3 reads CASSPSSGAVYYEQYF. The DNA for the CDR3 is TGTGCCAGCAGTCCATCATCGGGGGCCGTATACTACGAGCAGTACTTC.

The V and J genes are TRBV19 and TRBJ2-7, with 9 nucleotides matching TRBD2. The trim removed 3 bases at V and 5 bases at J, leaving 11 bases unmatched. The CDR3 contains 16 residues. From germline, CDR1 is LNHDA and CDR2 SQIVND (reference sequence). As DNA, the CDR3 is TGTGCCAGTAGTATCCTGGCGGGAGGGCCCCCCCACGAGCAGTACTTC. Translation gives CASSILAGGPPHEQYF.

The genes are TRBV18 and TRBJ2-7; 9 positions match TRBD1. The germline V gene encodes CDR1 KGHSH and CDR2 LQKENI. The CDR3 totals 14 residues. V dropped 3 bases and J dropped 3; count of bases not matched to a gene: 3. CDR3 DNA sequence: TGTGCCAGCTCACCGGGACAGGGTTTCTACGAGCAGTACTTC. Translated, it gives CASSPGQGFYEQYF.

The rearrangement links TRBV4-1 to TRBJ1-4, with 12 positions matching TRBD1. Germline V gene lookup returns CDR1 MGHRA and CDR2 YSYEKL. The CDR3 is made up of 16 amino acids. Unmatched junction bases numbered 8, after V lost 4 bases and J lost 8 bases. The CDR3 sequence is CASSPTGTGGAEKLFF. CDR3 nucleotide sequence: TGCGCCAGCAGCCCAACCGGGACAGGGGGCGCAGAAAAACTGTTTTTT.

This clone was seen more than once but under ten times. The rearrangement uses TRBV14 and TRBJ2-7, with 13 bases aligning to TRBD2. Germline CDR1 is SGHDN and CDR2 is FVKESK. J was trimmed by 6 bases and V by 1 base; bases with no gene match: 6. CDR3 length equals 16 residues. The CDR3 here is CASSQGGLAGDLEQYF. The CDR3 DNA reads as TGTGCCAGCAGCCAAGGAGGACTAGCGGGAGATCTCGAGCAGTACTTC.

The chain is built from TRBV5-1 and TRBJ1-4; D may be TRBD1 (6 bases). CDR1 and CDR2 (germline): SGHRS, YFSETQ. The V and J ends lost 5 bases and 1 base respectively, with 12 bases between them. The CDR3 is 15 amino acids. As DNA, the CDR3 is TGCGCCAGCAGAGCAGGGGTAGGAACTAATGAAAAACTGTTTTTT. It encodes CASRAGVGTNEKLFF.

The chain couples TRBV23-1 to TRBJ2-4; 8 nucleotides line up with TRBD1. TRBV23-1 is an ORF; its function is uncertain. This CDR3 spans 19 amino acids. J gave up 0 bases and V 0 bases, and 10 bases lay outside the gene matches. The CDR3 loop is CASSQSKTGVDLAKNIQYF. The DNA of the CDR3 is TGCGCCAGCAGTCAATCAAAGACAGGGGTTGATCTAGCCAAAAACATTCAGTACTTC.

Points on this clone: One end of the junction is discordant with germline, which a read error may explain. The chain has TRBV7-9 and TRBJ2-5; D is undetermined. The CDR3 length is 11 residues. Germline CDR1 is SEHNR and CDR2 is FQNEAQ (reference sequence). Here the CDR3 reads CASTLEETQYF. In nucleotides, the CDR3 is TGTGCCAGCACCTTAGAAGAGACCCAGTACTTC.

J is TRBJ2-2 and V is TRBV6-1, with TRBD1 matching 9 bases. This CDR3 region has 15 residues. V was clipped by 8 bases and J by 2 bases; unmatched bases: 6. Germline CDR1 MNHNS, CDR2 SASEGT. CDR3 sequence (DNA): TGTGCCAGCCGGACAGGGGCATTAAACACCGGGGAGCTGTTTTTT. As protein: CASRTGALNTGELFF.

V usage is TRBV28 and J usage is TRBJ2-7, with 11 nucleotides matching TRBD1. V lost 5 bases to trimming and J lost 4 bases; unmatched junction nucleotides: 13. CDR3 length equals 17 residues. Germline assignment: CDR1 MDHEN and CDR2 SYDVKM. The CDR3 region has the DNA TGTGCCAGCAGTCCATTCCCGGGACAGGGGGTGGGGTACGAGCAGTACTTC. This encodes CASSPFPGQGVGYEQYF.

The genes are TRBV20-1 and TRBJ2-5, with D hard to call. Germline CDR1 reads DFQATT; CDR2 reads SNEGSKA (reference sequence). V gave up 6 bases and J gave up 3 bases, with 8 bases separating them. CDR3 length: 11 amino acids. Written as DNA, the CDR3 is TGCAGTGCAAGAAAAAAAGAGACCCAGTACTTC. The encoded protein is CSARKKETQYF.

This chain joins TRBV5-1 and TRBJ2-1, with D possibly being TRBD1 (6 bases). Germline assignment: CDR1 SGHRS and CDR2 YFSETQ. This CDR3 has 16 amino acids. Trimming pared 7 bases from V and 3 bases from J, leaving 20 bases between. The CDR3 protein is CASVPWGQSGYNEQFF. The CDR3 bases are TGCGCCAGCGTCCCTTGGGGGCAAAGTGGCTACAATGAGCAGTTCTTC.

The chain uses TRBV28 and TRBJ2-1, with D unresolved. CDR1 is MDHEN, CDR2 SYDVKM, per germline. V gave up 5 bases and J gave up 0 bases, with 2 bases separating them. The CDR3 contains 12 residues. The CDR3 sequence is CASSLSYNEQFF. CDR3 bases: TGTGCCAGCAGTCTCTCCTACAATGAGCAGTTCTTC.

This chain uses TRBV6-1 with TRBJ2-5; D unresolved. Germline loops: CDR1 MNHNS, CDR2 SASEGT. CDR3 size: 14 residues. V lost 6 bases and J lost 2, with 13 bases in between. CDR3 protein: CASREIHGQETQYF. As DNA, the CDR3 is TGTGCCAGCAGGGAAATACACGGACAAGAGACCCAGTACTTC.

The chain has TRBV20-1 and TRBJ2-5; the D call may be TRBD1 or TRBD2 (5 bases each). This CDR3 is 11 amino acids long. Trimming cost V 5 bases and J 2 bases, with 6 bases left between them. Looked up from germline, CDR1 is DFQATT and CDR2 is SNEGSKA (reference sequence). CDR3 protein: CSAEGQETQYF. CDR3 DNA sequence: TGCAGTGCTGAGGGGCAAGAGACCCAGTACTTC.

The chain joins TRBV28 to TRBJ2-3, with 10 bases fitting TRBD1. The CDR3 extends over 15 amino acids. Trimming at V came to 3 bases and at J to 6 bases, leaving 6 bases not matched to a gene. From germline, CDR1 is MDHEN and CDR2 SYDVKM. In nucleotides, the CDR3 is TGTGCCAGCAGTTTGAGGGACAGGGGAAGGGATACGCAGTATTTT. Encoded protein: CASSLRDRGRDTQYF. Variable domain in full (rest from reference TRBV28 and TRBJ2-3): DVKVTQSSRYLVKRTGEKVFLECVQDMDHENMFWYRQDPGLGLRLIYFSYDVKMKEKGDIPEGYSVSREKKERFSLILESASTNQTSMYLCASSLRDRGRDTQYFGPGTRLTVL.

The chain joins TRBV15 to TRBJ2-5; TRBD1 might be the D (5 bases). The J call could be wrong; TRBJ2-7 is a better fit for the DNA end. The CDR3 is 16 amino acids. Germline values: CDR1 LNHNV, CDR2 YYDKDF (reference sequence). The CDR3 DNA is TGTGCCACCAGCGCCCGTCGAGACAGTCCATCTAACGAGCAGTACTTC. Its protein product is CATSARRDSPSNEQYF.

J is TRBJ1-1 and V is TRBV5-6; no reliable D call. Between the trimmed V and J ends, which lost 0 bases and 3 bases, there was a span of 9 bases. The CDR3 has 14 amino acids. Germline V gives CDR1 SGHDT, CDR2 YYEEEE. CDR3 nucleotide sequence: TGTGCCAGCAGCTTGGAAGACCGGGACACTGAAGCTTTCTTT. Its translation is CASSLEDRDTEAFF.

The chain uses TRBV4-2 and TRBJ1-2; D gene ambiguous. CDR1 is LGHNA, CDR2 YNFKEQ, per germline. CDR3 size: 12 residues. Trimming shortened V by 5 bases and J by 3 bases, and 7 bases separated the two germline ends. CDR3 nucleotide sequence: TGTGCCAGCAGCACTGCGGACTATGGCTACACCTTC. Amino acids: CASSTADYGYTF.

The chain is built from TRBV28 and TRBJ2-7; D assignment may be TRBD1 or TRBD2 (5 bases each). Deletions cut 3 bases from V and 9 bases from J, with 18 bases between. CDR3 length: 14 amino acids. Germline-derived CDR1 and CDR2 are MDHEN and SYDVKM. DNA of the CDR3: TGTGCCAGCAGTTTTAGCGTAGGGACGTTTCCGCAGTACTTC. Translating gives CASSFSVGTFPQYF. Drawing the rest from reference TRBV28 and TRBJ2-7, the complete variable domain is DVKVTQSSRYLVKRTGEKVFLECVQDMDHENMFWYRQDPGLGLRLIYFSYDVKMKEKGDIPEGYSVSREKKERFSLILESASTNQTSMYLCASSFSVGTFPQYFGPGTRLTVT.